These 5 T cell receptor beta chains share one sample of origin, sequenced in a study of cytomegalovirus exposure and HLA in healthy donors. Primers included in the PCR were 60 Vbeta and 13 Jbeta primers. Sequenced by immunoSEQ multiplex PCR; TCRdb stores in-frame clones only, minus some. Of 170,000 or so clones in the sample, 75% to 85% were seen once. The sequenced sample consisted of PBMCs. The origin of the receptors is a man between 25 and 39 years old in good health and CMV-seropositive.

The chain uses TRBV9 and TRBJ1-3, with D perhaps TRBD1 (6 bases). The CDR3 consists of 15 residues. V was trimmed by 2 bases and J by 4 bases, leaving 13 bases between them. CDR1 is SGDLS, CDR2 YYNGEE, per germline. Here the CDR3 DNA reads TGTGCCAGCAGCGTTGAAGCAGGGGCAGGAAACACCATATATTTT. Its protein is CASSVEAGAGNTIYF.

J is TRBJ2-5 and V is TRBV5-1, with 8 bases fitting TRBD2. CDR1 is SGHRS and CDR2 is YFSETQ in the germline V gene. The CDR3 loop spans 15 amino acids. Trimming at V came to 4 bases and at J to 5 bases, leaving 10 bases not matched to a gene. CDR3 coding DNA: TGCGCCAGCAGCCTAACTAGCGGAAATCAGGAGACCCAGTACTTC. Protein: CASSLTSGNQETQYF.

The chain joins TRBV2 to TRBJ2-5, with a weak D call TRBD2 (5 bases). V lost 5 bases, J lost 2 bases, and 9 bases lay in between. Germline V gene lookup returns CDR1 SNHLY and CDR2 FYNNEI. The CDR3 consists of 13 residues. The CDR3 here is CASSTRGQETQYF. The CDR3 DNA follows: TGTGCCAGCAGTACCCGGGGACAAGAGACCCAGTACTTC.

The gene calls are TRBV6-5 and TRBJ2-1; 8 bases map to TRBD2. From germline, CDR1 is MNHEY and CDR2 SVGAGI. This CDR3 region has 16 residues. J was trimmed by 0 bases and V by 4 bases; bases with no gene match: 5. This CDR3 is CASSSQRGSSYNEQFF. The CDR3 DNA is TGTGCCAGCAGTTCCCAGCGGGGGAGCTCCTACAATGAGCAGTTCTTC.

The chain has TRBV19 and TRBJ2-7, with 9 bases identical to TRBD2. The length of the CDR3 is 14 residues. Germline loops: CDR1 LNHDA, CDR2 SQIVND (reference sequence). Trimming at V came to 3 bases and at J to 5 bases, leaving 5 bases not matched to a gene. For the CDR3, the DNA is TGTGCCAGTAGTATCGGACTAGCGTCCAACGAGCAGTACTTC. Translation gives CASSIGLASNEQYF.